This passage covers 21 T cell receptor beta chains from one sample sequenced in a study of blood T cell repertoires in COVID-19 (dated by TCRdb to 2019 to 2021). Libraries were prepared through the immunoSEQ multiplex PCR assay. The table comes from immuneACCESS by way of TCRdb, which keeps in-frame sequences with V and J called. Part of the clones is missing from these tables; in studies checked, under half for an unresolved V gene and the rest for unknown reasons. Present in this sample are approximately 200,000 clones, roughly 84% of which were seen just once. The ten largest clones add up to roughly 2.4% of the sample. The source material was peripheral blood. The receptor set was obtained from a woman aged 60-70 years with acute or convalescent COVID-19.

V gene TRBV2 combines with J gene TRBJ1-2; no definite D call. The CDR3 contains 14 residues. V was clipped by 8 bases and J by 8 bases, with 21 bases between them. The germline V gene encodes CDR1 SNHLY and CDR2 FYNNEI. Here the CDR3 DNA reads TGTGCCAGCCGCGAGGCCAGAACTAGTGGGGGCTACACCTTC. This codes for CASREARTSGGYTF.

The chain recombines TRBV5-8 with TRBJ1-2; D unresolved. Germline V gene lookup returns CDR1 SGHTS and CDR2 YDEGEE. V was trimmed by 0 bases and J by 1 base, leaving 7 bases between them. The CDR3 spans 14 residues. The CDR3 here is CASSLAGNNYGYTF. CDR3 DNA: TGTGCCAGCAGCTTGGCGGGTAATAACTATGGCTACACCTTC. The variable domain in full, with the rest retrieved from reference TRBV5-8 and TRBJ1-2, is EAGVTQSPTHLIKTRGQQATLRCSPISGHTSVYWYQQALGLGLQFLLWYDEGEERNRGNFPPRFSGRQFPNYSSELNVNALELEDSALYLCASSLAGNNYGYTFGSGTRLTVV.

The V and J genes are TRBV4-1 and TRBJ1-2, with 7 bases lining up with TRBD1. The CDR3 runs to 15 residues. V was pared by 0 bases and J by 13 bases, with 14 bases of the junction left unmatched. Germline-derived CDR1 and CDR2 are MGHRA and YSYEKL. In DNA form, the CDR3 reads TGCGCCAGCAGCCAAGACCCGATACTCAGGGGGGCGCCCACCTTC. It translates to CASSQDPILRGAPTF.

The chain links TRBV9 to TRBJ2-1; TRBD2 agrees at 13 bases. With 0 bases clipped from V and 8 bases from J, the junction kept 8 bases outside the gene matches. The CDR3 spans 17 residues. Per the germline V gene, CDR1 is SGDLS and CDR2 is YYNGEE. The CDR3 protein is CASSVEQTSGGWDEQFF. The CDR3 DNA reads TGTGCCAGCAGCGTAGAGCAGACTAGCGGGGGGTGGGATGAGCAGTTCTTC.

This clone was seen once. The rearrangement joins TRBV5-4 to TRBJ1-1; 11 positions match TRBD1. This CDR3 has 16 residues. Germline V CDR1 and CDR2: SGHNT, YYREEE (reference sequence). Losses at the gene ends were 5 bases for V and 1 base for J; bases not matched to a gene: 7. CDR3 loop: CASSPGTGGWNTEAFF. The CDR3 nucleotides are TGTGCCAGCAGTCCCGGGACAGGGGGGTGGAACACTGAAGCTTTCTTT.

This sequence joins TRBV4-3 and TRBJ2-1; 8 nucleotides agree with TRBD2. Trimming at V came to 4 bases and at J to 5 bases, leaving 7 bases not matched to a gene. The CDR3 totals 15 residues. CDR1 LGHNA and CDR2 YSLEER come from the germline V gene. The DNA of the CDR3 is TGCGCCAGCAGCCTGATGAGTAGCGGGAACAATGAGCAGTTCTTC. Its protein is CASSLMSSGNNEQFF.

The chain links TRBV5-6 to TRBJ1-4; D remains unclear. V lost 4 bases and J lost 1, with 8 bases in between. CDR1 SGHDT and CDR2 YYEEEE come from the germline V gene. The CDR3 has 14 amino acids. In DNA form, the CDR3 reads TGTGCCAGCAGCACCACAGTAACTAATGAAAAACTGTTTTTT. The encoded protein is CASSTTVTNEKLFF.

The chain employs TRBV7-2 and TRBJ1-6; D not resolved. V was pared by 4 bases and J by 6 bases, with 16 bases between. The CDR3 length is 16 residues. CDR1 SGHTA and CDR2 FQGNSA come from the germline V gene. Written as DNA, the CDR3 is TGTGCCAGCAGCTCCCTCCCCCCCGGGGTTAATTCACCCCTCCACTTT. Protein product: CASSSLPPGVNSPLHF.

The chain joins TRBV6-2 or TRBV6-3 to TRBJ2-1, with 12 bases fitting TRBD2. Trimming cost V 6 bases and J 3 bases; bases outside gene matches: 3. Germline V lookup: CDR1 MNHEY, CDR2 SVGEGT. This CDR3 is built from 15 residues. This CDR3 is CASSLLAGGYNEQFF. In DNA, the CDR3 is TGTGCCAGCAGCCTACTAGCGGGGGGCTACAATGAGCAGTTCTTC.

The CDR3 loop reads CASSPGLYNSPLHF. In DNA, the CDR3 is TGTGCCAGCAGTCCGGGACTCTATAATTCACCCCTCCACTTT. The V gene is TRBV11-2, the J gene TRBJ1-6; D perhaps matches TRBD1 (5 bases). CDR1 is SGHAT and CDR2 is FQNNGV in the germline V gene. V was clipped by 6 bases and J by 3 bases, with 9 bases between them. The CDR3 covers 14 residues.

This sequence joins TRBV5-4 and TRBJ1-2, with a possible D match to TRBD1 (6 bases). This CDR3 has 14 amino acids. Germline V lookup: CDR1 SGHNT, CDR2 YYREEE (reference sequence). V was cut by 4 bases and J by 4 bases, with 14 bases left in between. The CDR3 loop reads CASSITGNAYGYTF. In DNA, the CDR3 is TGTGCCAGCAGCATTACAGGGAACGCCTATGGCTACACCTTC.

The V and J genes are TRBV3-1 (or the pseudogene TRBV3-2) and TRBJ2-7; TRBD1 aligns across 8 bases. V was clipped by 1 base and J by 0 bases; unmatched bases: 2. The CDR3 spans 15 residues. CDR1 and CDR2 (germline): LGHDT, YNNKEL (reference sequence). The CDR3 nucleotides read TGTGCCAGCAGCCAAGGGACAGGGAGCTCCTACGAGCAGTACTTC. It translates to CASSQGTGSSYEQYF.

This clone was observed a single time. The V call is TRBV21-1, the J call TRBJ1-6. TRBV21-1 is reported as a pseudogene. CDR3 length: 18 amino acids. Here the CDR3 reads CASSKAEVGGAYNSPLHF. The CDR3 DNA sequence: TGTGCCAGCAGCAAGGCAGAAGTAGGAGGGGCCTATAATTCACCCCTCCACTTT.

The rearrangement links TRBV28 to TRBJ2-7; tentatively, D is TRBD1 (6 bases). This CDR3 comprises 14 residues. Trimming removed 6 bases from V and 3 bases from J, with 15 bases in between. Looked up from germline, CDR1 is MDHEN and CDR2 is SYDVKM. DNA for the CDR3: TGTGCCAGCAGCAAACGACAGGTCGACTACGAGCAGTACTTC. Protein product: CASSKRQVDYEQYF.

The V gene is TRBV4-3, the J gene TRBJ2-3; D is unresolved. The CDR3 totals 13 residues. Germline loops: CDR1 LGHNA, CDR2 YSLEER. Trimming removed 1 base from V and 4 bases from J, with 6 bases in between. The CDR3 nucleotides read TGCGCCAGCAGCCAAGCCCGGGCAGATACGCAGTATTTT. Protein product: CASSQARADTQYF.

The J gene is TRBJ1-2, the V gene TRBV28; weak D call: TRBD1 (6 bases). This CDR3 contains 14 residues. Germline V gene sequence: CDR1 MDHEN, CDR2 SYDVKM. V was clipped by 3 bases and J by 8 bases, with 16 bases between them. The CDR3 DNA reads TGTGCCAGCAGTTTGGCAGGGGATAGATACGGCTACACCTTC. Protein product: CASSLAGDRYGYTF.

The chain is built from TRBV11-3 and TRBJ2-5, with D tentatively TRBD2 (5 bases). The germline V gene encodes CDR1 SGHNT and CDR2 YENEEA. The CDR3 covers 13 residues. V lost 5 bases to trimming and J lost 5 bases, with 12 bases between them. The CDR3 region is CASSPNTGETQYF. The CDR3 DNA is TGTGCCAGCAGCCCCAATACGGGGGAGACCCAGTACTTC.

This chain uses TRBV6-5 with TRBJ2-6; TRBD1 might be the D (5 bases). In germline, CDR1 is MNHEY, CDR2 SVGAGI. The CDR3 runs 14 residues. The V end was cut by 5 bases, the J end by 3 bases, with 8 bases between. The CDR3 protein is CASSRQGGANVLTF. The CDR3 nucleotides read TGTGCCAGCAGTCGCCAGGGTGGGGCCAACGTCCTGACTTTC.

The rearrangement joins TRBV5-1 to TRBJ1-4; D is possibly TRBD1 (6 bases). CDR3 length equals 16 residues. V lost 1 base to trimming and J lost 7 bases, with 17 bases between them. Germline lookup yields CDR1 SGHRS and CDR2 YFSETQ. The CDR3 protein is CASSLNPSGEGEKLFF. For the CDR3, the DNA is TGCGCCAGCAGCTTGAACCCCTCAGGGGAGGGTGAAAAACTGTTTTTT.

This clone has only one observation. The chain has TRBV4-3 and TRBJ1-2; 10 bases line up with TRBD1. Trimming removed 5 bases from V and 3 bases from J; junction bases left unmatched: 15. CDR1 and CDR2 from the germline V gene are LGHNA and YSLEER. This CDR3 region has 18 residues. CDR3 in amino acids: CASSNTWDRGRGDYGYTF. The CDR3 nucleotides are TGCGCCAGCAGCAACACCTGGGACAGGGGTAGGGGGGACTATGGCTACACCTTC.

The chain uses TRBV19 and TRBJ2-1, with TRBD2 as a possible D gene (5 bases). V lost 0 bases and J 8 bases, leaving 11 bases between the germline ends. Looked up from germline, CDR1 is LNHDA and CDR2 is SQIVND (reference sequence). The CDR3 runs to 14 residues. CDR3 sequence reads: CASSIDLLAHEQFF. The CDR3 DNA reads as TGTGCCAGTAGTATAGATCTCCTAGCCCATGAGCAGTTCTTC.